These 23 T cell receptor beta chains were all obtained from the same sample, sequenced in a study of blood T cell repertoires in COVID-19. The method was immunoSEQ multiplex PCR; TCRdb's version includes in-frame clones alone and lacks a portion of them. This table holds over 70,000 clones, about 90% found once. The sample was peripheral blood. These receptors originate from a human donor in a cohort sampled during active COVID-19.

V usage is TRBV4-2 and J usage is TRBJ1-3; a weak D match, TRBD1 (5 bases). V lost 0 bases and J 0 bases, leaving 9 bases between the germline ends. Germline assignment: CDR1 LGHNA and CDR2 YNFKEQ. This CDR3 region has 16 residues. The CDR3 region is CASSQDGGTSGNTIYF. The CDR3 nucleotides are TGTGCCAGCAGCCAAGATGGAGGGACCTCTGGAAACACCATATATTTT.

The V gene is TRBV19, the J gene TRBJ2-4, with TRBD1 matching over 8 bases. CDR3 size: 16 residues. J was trimmed by 8 bases and V by 5 bases; bases with no gene match: 14. Looked up from germline, CDR1 is LNHDA and CDR2 is SQIVND (reference sequence). CDR3 sequence (DNA): TGTGCCAGTAGTCCGCTACAGGGGGACAAGTTAGACATTCAGTACTTC. This gives the protein CASSPLQGDKLDIQYF.

This clone was recorded a few times. This sequence joins TRBV28 and TRBJ2-7; tentatively, D is TRBD2 (6 bases). Germline V gene sequence: CDR1 MDHEN, CDR2 SYDVKM. V lost 3 bases, J lost 1 base, and 16 bases lay in between. The length of the CDR3 is 16 residues. In nucleotides, the CDR3 is TGTGCCAGCAGTTTCCCCCCGGGACTTATGTCCTACGAGCAGTACTTC. Its translation is CASSFPPGLMSYEQYF.

V usage is TRBV11-2 and J usage is TRBJ2-7; no reliable D call. This CDR3 has 13 residues. The V end lost 1 base, the J end lost 4 bases, and 8 bases lay between the germline ends. CDR1 and CDR2 from the germline V gene are SGHAT and FQNNGV. CDR3 sequence: CASSLGVLYEQYF. The CDR3 DNA reads as TGTGCCAGCAGCTTAGGAGTCCTTTACGAGCAGTACTTC.

The chain joins TRBV19 to TRBJ2-5; possibly TRBD2 for D (6 bases). CDR3 size: 14 residues. The germline V gene encodes CDR1 LNHDA and CDR2 SQIVND (reference sequence). Between the trimmed V and J ends, which lost 1 base and 5 bases, there was a span of 11 bases. This chain's CDR3 is CASSIGTTWETQYF. The CDR3 DNA is TGTGCCAGTAGTATAGGGACTACTTGGGAGACCCAGTACTTC.

CDR3 sequence: CASSGQVNTEAFF. DNA of the CDR3: TGTGCCAGCAGTGGACAGGTGAACACTGAAGCTTTCTTT. This sequence joins TRBV5-6 and TRBJ1-1; the match to TRBD1 covers 7 bases. V dropped 5 bases and J dropped 0; count of bases not matched to a gene: 1. Per the germline V gene, CDR1 is SGHDT and CDR2 is YYEEEE. The CDR3 is 13 residues long.

The rearrangement joins TRBV10-3 to TRBJ2-5; TRBD2 aligns across 10 bases. CDR3 length: 15 amino acids. CDR1 is ENHRY, CDR2 SYGVKD, per germline. V lost 8 bases, J lost 3 bases, and 9 bases stayed unmatched. The DNA of the CDR3 is TGTGCCATCTCCCCCCTCGGACTAGCGGAAGAGACCCAGTACTTC. Its translation is CAISPLGLAEETQYF.

The rearrangement uses TRBV19 and TRBJ1-5, with D possibly TRBD1 on 6 matching bases. Between the trimmed V and J ends, which lost 10 bases and 7 bases, there was a span of 23 bases. The CDR3 contains 15 residues. The germline gives CDR1 LNHDA, CDR2 SQIVND (reference sequence). The CDR3 loop reads CATTPTTGEGQPQHF. The CDR3 region has the DNA TGTGCCACCACTCCTACGACAGGAGAGGGCCAGCCCCAGCATTTT.

CDR3 amino acids: CASSLQTRTEAFF. CDR3 nucleotide sequence: TGTGCCAGCAGCTTACAGACTCGCACTGAAGCTTTCTTT. The chain is built from TRBV7-2 and TRBJ1-1; unclear D gene. The germline CDR1 and CDR2 sequences are SGHTA and FQGNSA. The CDR3 covers 13 residues. V was trimmed by 2 bases and J by 4 bases, leaving 8 bases between them.

The chain combines TRBV23-1 with TRBJ2-7, with TRBD1 matching 8 bases. TRBV23-1 carries the ORF label, with uncertain function. The V gene end was trimmed by 2 bases and the J gene end by 3 bases; junction bases not matched to a gene: 15. CDR3 length equals 18 residues. The CDR3 nucleotides read TGCGCCAGCAGTCAAGAAGGGACCCCAGGACAGGGTAACTACGAGCAGTACTTC. Amino acid sequence: CASSQEGTPGQGNYEQYF.

The genes are TRBV4-1 and TRBJ2-6, with 8 nucleotides matching TRBD1. Per germline, CDR1 MGHRA and CDR2 YSYEKL. This CDR3 comprises 18 residues. With 4 bases clipped from V and 1 base from J, the junction kept 9 bases outside the gene matches. DNA of the CDR3: TGCGCCAGCAGCCTTGACAGGGGCGCGGGATCTGGGGCCAACGTCCTGACTTTC. This sequence encodes CASSLDRGAGSGANVLTF.

The CDR3 nucleotides are TGTGCCAGCAGTACTGGGGCTAGGCTAACAGATACGCAGTATTTT. Translation: CASSTGARLTDTQYF. The V call is TRBV11-2, the J call TRBJ2-3; D may be TRBD1 (5 bases). The CDR3 spans 15 residues. V shed 6 bases and J shed 3 bases, with 16 bases lying between them. Germline values: CDR1 SGHAT, CDR2 FQNNGV.

The chain combines TRBV21-1 with TRBJ2-7; the table's D call TRBD1 went unverified against the DNA. TRBV21-1 is classified as a pseudogene. The CDR3 totals 16 residues. This chain's CDR3 is CASKDLARDRSYEQYF. The CDR3 DNA sequence: TGTGCCAGCAAGGACTTGGCCCGGGACAGGAGCTACGAGCAGTACTTC.

The chain uses TRBV5-1 and TRBJ1-2; 8 bases match TRBD1. From germline, CDR1 is SGHRS and CDR2 YFSETQ. CDR3 size: 13 residues. V lost 5 bases, J lost 5 bases, and 5 bases stayed unmatched. The CDR3 is CASSPGQEYGYTF. The CDR3 region has the DNA TGCGCCAGCAGTCCGGGACAGGAGTATGGCTACACCTTC.

The V gene is TRBV5-1, the J gene TRBJ2-1; 9 bases line up with TRBD2. Germline-derived CDR1 and CDR2 are SGHRS and YFSETQ. V shed 0 bases, J shed 8 bases, and the junction held 6 bases outside the gene matches. The CDR3 consists of 15 residues. This chain's CDR3 is CASSLESSGNYEQFF. CDR3 bases: TGCGCCAGCAGCTTGGAGTCTAGCGGGAACTATGAGCAGTTCTTC.

V and J are TRBV5-8 and TRBJ2-7; no clear D. There are 13 residues in the CDR3. From germline, CDR1 is SGHTS and CDR2 YDEGEE. V was shortened by 0 bases and J by 2 bases, with 6 bases between the two germline ends. The CDR3 coding sequence is TGTGCCAGCAGCTTGGTCCTTACCTACGAGCAGTACTTC. It translates to CASSLVLTYEQYF.

The V call is TRBV5-5, the J call TRBJ1-1; perhaps TRBD1 as D (5 bases). Germline CDR1 reads SGHKS; CDR2 reads YYEKEE (reference sequence). The CDR3 totals 16 residues. Trimming left V 4 bases short and J 1 base short, with 17 bases between. CDR3: CASSQHGTDRNTEAFF. CDR3 DNA: TGTGCCAGCAGCCAACACGGTACCGACAGGAACACTGAAGCTTTCTTT.

This chain joins TRBV7-3 and TRBJ2-3, with 11 bases identical to TRBD2. V gave up 0 bases and J gave up 5 bases; unmatched junction bases: 7. The germline V gene has CDR1 SGHTA and CDR2 FQGTGA. The CDR3 loop spans 17 amino acids. The CDR3 loop is CASSLTRLAGGVDTQYF. The CDR3 nucleotides read TGTGCCAGCAGCTTAACACGGCTAGCGGGAGGTGTAGATACGCAGTATTTT.

The V and J genes are TRBV7-3 and TRBJ2-6; weak D call: TRBD2 (7 bases). CDR1 SGHTA and CDR2 FQGTGA come from the germline V gene. Trimming took 4 bases from V and 0 from J, leaving 13 bases between them. The CDR3 loop spans 17 amino acids. DNA for the CDR3: TGTGCCAGCAGCTCTGTTGGGGGGGCCTCTGGGGCCAACGTCCTGACTTTC. Translated: CASSSVGGASGANVLTF.

The chain uses TRBV19 and TRBJ2-3; 14 bases are a match to TRBD2. There are 15 residues in the CDR3. Germline V gives CDR1 LNHDA, CDR2 SQIVND (reference sequence). V shed 7 bases and J 5 bases; nucleotides not matched to a gene: 5. The CDR3 here is CASTKGTSGGDTQYF. DNA for the CDR3: TGTGCCAGTACCAAGGGGACTAGCGGGGGAGATACGCAGTATTTT.

The genes are TRBV28 and TRBJ1-6, with a weak D call TRBD1 (5 bases). The length of the CDR3 is 18 residues. Germline CDR1 is MDHEN and CDR2 is SYDVKM. Between the trimmed V and J ends, which lost 4 bases and 6 bases, there was a span of 22 bases. CDR3: CASSSGAGGPGRNSPLHF. CDR3 nucleotides: TGTGCCAGCAGTTCCGGGGCGGGAGGTCCCGGCCGTAATTCACCCCTCCACTTT.

The chain couples TRBV28 to TRBJ2-7, with D possibly matching TRBD1 (6 bases). V lost 4 bases and J 0 bases, leaving 25 bases between the germline ends. From germline, CDR1 is MDHEN and CDR2 SYDVKM. This CDR3 spans 19 amino acids. The CDR3 DNA follows: TGTGCCAGCAGTTCCGGACAGTTTCGTACCGATTCGAGCTCCTACGAGCAGTACTTC. Translated, it gives CASSSGQFRTDSSSYEQYF.

This chain uses TRBV14 with TRBJ2-5; D ambiguous. Germline CDR1 is SGHDN and CDR2 is FVKESK. With 1 base removed from V and 12 bases from J, the gap between germline ends came to 12 bases. This CDR3 region has 12 residues. The CDR3 bases are TGTGCCAGCAGCCAAGGGGCACGTTTTAAGTACTTC. Translating it yields CASSQGARFKYF.